A single sample is the source of the 8 T cell receptor beta chains below, sequenced in a study of blood T cell repertoires in COVID-19. Sequencing was performed with immunoSEQ multiplex PCR; in TCRdb, only in-frame clones are kept and a portion is missing. The profile shows about 59,000 clones, roughly 85% of them singletons. The sample comprised peripheral blood. The receptors were gathered from a man aged 60 to 69 with acute or convalescent COVID-19.

The rearrangement joins TRBV7-3 to TRBJ2-6; tentatively, D is TRBD2 (5 bases). V dropped 2 bases and J dropped 0 bases, with 8 bases sitting between them. Germline V gene data show CDR1 as SGHTA and CDR2 as FQGTGA. This CDR3 region has 16 residues. CDR3 sequence reads: CASSLGGSSGANVLTF. The CDR3 DNA reads as TGTGCCAGCAGCTTAGGAGGAAGCTCTGGGGCCAACGTCCTGACTTTC.

V usage is TRBV3-1 (or the pseudogene TRBV3-2) and J usage is TRBJ1-2, with 8 positions matching TRBD1. Trimming cost V 0 bases and J 4 bases; bases outside gene matches: 4. In germline, CDR1 is LGHDT, CDR2 YNNKEL (reference sequence). This CDR3 comprises 15 residues. CDR3: CASSQETDRAYGYTF. DNA for the CDR3: TGTGCCAGCAGCCAAGAAACGGACAGGGCCTATGGCTACACCTTC.

This clone showed up just once. V and J are TRBV10-1 and TRBJ1-6; 9 bases are shared with TRBD1. The CDR3 has 18 amino acids. The J segment lost 0 bases and the V segment lost 2 bases, leaving 5 bases of the junction unmatched. In germline, CDR1 is WNHNN, CDR2 SYGVQD (reference sequence). The CDR3 DNA follows: TGCGCCAGCAGTGAGGCTGGACAGGGGAGCTCCTATAATTCACCCCTCCACTTT. Its protein product is CASSEAGQGSSYNSPLHF.

This sequence joins TRBV7-2 and TRBJ2-1; 7 bases are a match to TRBD2. V dropped 4 bases and J dropped 2; count of bases not matched to a gene: 2. The germline gives CDR1 SGHTA, CDR2 FQGNSA. The CDR3 has 14 amino acids. CDR3 bases: TGTGCCAGCAGCTCCGGACTAGCCTACAATGAGCAGTTCTTC. Protein product: CASSSGLAYNEQFF.

The J gene is TRBJ2-5, the V gene TRBV7-6; 12 bases agree with TRBD2. Per the germline V gene, CDR1 is SGHVS and CDR2 is FNYEAQ. V was pared by 4 bases and J by 6 bases, with 6 bases of the junction left unmatched. The CDR3 covers 15 residues. The CDR3 nucleotides read TGTGCCAGCAGCTCGACTAGCGGGAGATTAAAGACCCAGTACTTC. It encodes CASSSTSGRLKTQYF. Looking up the rest from reference TRBV7-6 and TRBJ2-5 gives the full variable domain: GAGVSQSPRYKVTKRGQDVALRCDPISGHVSLYWYRQALGQGPEFLTYFNYEAQQDKSGLPNDRFSAERPEGSISTLTIQRTEQRDSAMYRCASSSTSGRLKTQYFGPGTRLLVL.

The J gene is TRBJ1-1, the V gene TRBV5-1; 7 positions match TRBD1. The V and J ends lost 2 bases and 0 bases, in that order; junction bases with no gene match: 1. Germline CDR1 SGHRS, CDR2 YFSETQ. The CDR3 contains 14 residues. CDR3 in DNA: TGCGCCAGCAGCTTTGACAGGGTGAACACTGAAGCTTTCTTT. Its protein product is CASSFDRVNTEAFF.

The V and J genes are TRBV3-1 (or the pseudogene TRBV3-2) and TRBJ1-4, with D perhaps TRBD1 (6 bases). Germline CDR1 LGHDT, CDR2 YNNKEL (reference sequence). V was shortened by 3 bases and J by 7 bases, with 12 bases between the two germline ends. This CDR3 spans 14 amino acids. The CDR3 loop is CASSQTIQGEKLFF. CDR3 DNA: TGTGCCAGCAGCCAGACTATACAGGGTGAAAAACTGTTTTTT.

This sequence joins TRBV6-1 and TRBJ2-7; 10 bases line up with TRBD2. CDR3 length equals 16 residues. The ends lost 1 base at V and 2 bases at J; junction bases unmatched: 5. The germline V gene has CDR1 MNHNS and CDR2 SASEGT. For the CDR3, the DNA is TGTGCCAGCAGTGAAGGCCCAGCGGGAGGGCCCTACGAGCAGTACTTC. This gives the protein CASSEGPAGGPYEQYF.